These 21 T cell receptor beta chains were sequenced from one sample in a study of memory CD4+ T cells and cytomegalovirus serostatus. Produced via immunoSEQ multiplex PCR; TCRdb's table is partial and in-frame only. The sample holds 50,000 to 70,000 clones, 70% to 75% seen once. Single viable CD3+CD4+CD8-CD45RO+ cells were sorted as the memory CD4+ T cells. Sequencing was done on a sample of memory CD4+ T cells from blood. The receptors stem from an adult in good health and CMV-seropositive.

The rearrangement joins TRBV7-2 to TRBJ2-1; 7 bases map to TRBD2. V dropped 1 base and J dropped 12; count of bases not matched to a gene: 12. The germline V gene encodes CDR1 SGHTA and CDR2 FQGNSA. The CDR3 contains 15 residues. The CDR3 loop is CASSLGPSGPGGQFF. The CDR3 nucleotides are TGTGCCAGCAGCTTAGGTCCTAGCGGCCCTGGGGGGCAGTTCTTC.

This chain links TRBV11-3 with TRBJ2-3; 7 bases match TRBD1. The CDR3 has 15 residues. After removal of 1 base from V and 5 bases from J, the junction contained 6 bases not matched to a gene. The germline gives CDR1 SGHNT, CDR2 YENEEA. The CDR3 DNA is TGTGCCAGCAGCTTAGGGCAGGGGGTCGAAGATACGCAGTATTTT. Protein: CASSLGQGVEDTQYF.

This clone has just a few counts. The gene calls are TRBV6-5 and TRBJ2-7; D not certain. Per germline, CDR1 MNHEY and CDR2 SVGAGI. V shed 5 bases and J shed 3 bases, with 17 bases lying between them. CDR3 length: 15 amino acids. CDR3 amino acids: CASSTIKLGLYEQYF. CDR3 nucleotides: TGTGCCAGCAGTACAATAAAGCTGGGTCTCTACGAGCAGTACTTC.

This clone was observed a single time. V gene TRBV2 combines with J gene TRBJ1-1; D ambiguous. V was shortened by 6 bases and J by 8 bases, with 22 bases between the two germline ends. The germline V gene has CDR1 SNHLY and CDR2 FYNNEI. The length of the CDR3 is 15 residues. Written as DNA, the CDR3 is TGTGCCAGCAGGGAGGTCGGCGTCGATCATGAAGAAGCTTTCTTT. This gives the protein CASREVGVDHEEAFF.

With respect to this clone: Mismatch with germline at one junction end may stem from a read error. V gene TRBV6-5 combines with J gene TRBJ2-7; 9 bases fit TRBD1. The V gene's germline CDR1 is MNHEY and CDR2 SVGAGI. The CDR3 has 14 amino acids. The CDR3 here is CASSVGTGSFEQYF. CDR3 DNA sequence: TGTGCCAGCAGTGTCGGGACAGGGTCCTTCGAGCAGTACTTC.

V usage is TRBV28 and J usage is TRBJ1-5; 9 nucleotides match TRBD1. The CDR3 spans 16 residues. Germline-derived CDR1 and CDR2 are MDHEN and SYDVKM. The V segment lost 6 bases and the J segment 6 bases; nucleotides outside the gene matches: 12. The chain's CDR3 is CASSGLQGASFQPQHF. CDR3 sequence (DNA): TGTGCCAGCAGCGGTCTACAGGGGGCGAGTTTTCAGCCCCAGCATTTT. Looking up the rest from reference TRBV28 and TRBJ1-5 gives the full variable domain: DVKVTQSSRYLVKRTGEKVFLECVQDMDHENMFWYRQDPGLGLRLIYFSYDVKMKEKGDIPEGYSVSREKKERFSLILESASTNQTSMYLCASSGLQGASFQPQHFGDGTRLSIL.

In this sample, this clone turned up once. The V gene is TRBV7-2, the J gene TRBJ2-3, with D perhaps TRBD1 or TRBD2 (5 bases each). Germline values: CDR1 SGHTA, CDR2 FQGNSA. The CDR3 covers 15 residues. V was cut by 0 bases and J by 4 bases, with 11 bases left in between. This chain's CDR3 is CASSLAGKGSDTQYF. CDR3 coding DNA: TGTGCCAGCAGCTTAGCCGGGAAGGGGTCAGATACGCAGTATTTT.

The rearrangement links TRBV7-2 to TRBJ2-7; D call uncertain. Trimming cost V 3 bases and J 3 bases, with 9 bases left between them. The germline CDR1 and CDR2 sequences are SGHTA and FQGNSA. The CDR3 sequence is 13 residues long. CDR3 in DNA: TGTGCCAGCAGCTTTCCCCCTATCTACGAGCAGTACTTC. It codes for CASSFPPIYEQYF. Combining the CDR3 with reference TRBV7-2 and TRBJ2-7 gives the whole variable domain GAGVSQSPSNKVTEKGKDVELRCDPISGHTALYWYRQSLGQGLEFLIYFQGNSAPDKSGLPSDRFSAERTGGSVSTLTIQRTQQEDSAVYLCASSFPPIYEQYFGPGTRLTVT.

This chain links TRBV9 with TRBJ2-3; D call uncertain. CDR1 SGDLS and CDR2 YYNGEE come from the germline V gene. The CDR3 runs 15 residues. The germline V and J ends were trimmed by 4 bases and 2 bases, with 14 bases remaining between them. The CDR3 DNA is TGTGCCAGCAGCCCTGGGGTGGGGTACACAGATACGCAGTATTTT. Protein: CASSPGVGYTDTQYF.

The chain combines TRBV7-9 with TRBJ1-4, with TRBD1 matching 7 bases. The CDR3 runs to 15 residues. Germline values: CDR1 SEHNR, CDR2 FQNEAQ (reference sequence). V lost 1 base, J lost 7 bases, and 6 bases stayed unmatched. For the CDR3, the DNA is TGTGCCAGCAGCTTAGGGACGGGACAGAGTGAAAAACTGTTTTTT. Encoded protein: CASSLGTGQSEKLFF.

In its sample, this clone was seen a few times. The rearrangement uses TRBV28 and TRBJ1-2, with D hard to call. Trimming left V 6 bases short and J 4 bases short, with 12 bases between. Looked up from germline, CDR1 is MDHEN and CDR2 is SYDVKM. The CDR3 is 13 residues long. CDR3 in DNA: TGTGCCAGCAGCCCGACTCTTTTCTATGGCTACACCTTC. This codes for CASSPTLFYGYTF.

The chain couples TRBV9 to TRBJ2-1; D remains unclear. The CDR3 totals 16 residues. CDR1 and CDR2 (germline): SGDLS, YYNGEE. V was shortened by 0 bases and J by 5 bases, with 15 bases between the two germline ends. The chain's CDR3 is CASSVGTLGPHNEQFF. The CDR3 DNA is TGTGCCAGCAGCGTAGGGACCTTAGGTCCCCACAATGAGCAGTTCTTC.

V gene TRBV7-3 combines with J gene TRBJ2-5, with D uncertain. The CDR3 extends over 13 amino acids. Trimming took 2 bases from V and 5 from J, leaving 9 bases between them. Per the germline V gene, CDR1 is SGHTA and CDR2 is FQGTGA. Here the CDR3 DNA reads TGTGCCAGCAGCTTAGACGGCCAGGAGACCCAGTACTTC. This translates into CASSLDGQETQYF. Full variable domain (missing parts from reference TRBV7-3 and TRBJ2-5): GAGVSQTPSNKVTEKGKYVELRCDPISGHTALYWYRQSLGQGPEFLIYFQGTGAADDSGLPNDRFFAVRPEGSVSTLKIQRTERGDSAVYLCASSLDGQETQYFGPGTRLLVL.

The chain has TRBV29-1 and TRBJ1-5; 8 positions agree with TRBD1. Germline V gives CDR1 SQVTM, CDR2 ANQGSEA. The CDR3 spans 13 residues. V lost 8 bases and J lost 1; bases outside the gene matches: 4. CDR3 amino acids: CSIRQGSNQPQHF. The CDR3 DNA follows: TGCAGCATCCGACAGGGGAGCAATCAGCCCCAGCATTTT.

The chain links TRBV6-1 to TRBJ1-5; D is uncertain. Looked up from germline, CDR1 is MNHNS and CDR2 is SASEGT. The CDR3 is 15 amino acids. With 5 bases removed from V and 5 bases from J, the gap between germline ends came to 16 bases. The CDR3 DNA reads as TGTGCCAGCAGTCTTTTCTCAGGCCGCGATCAGCCCCAGCATTTT. Encoded protein: CASSLFSGRDQPQHF.

The CDR3 DNA reads as TGTGCCATCACTAGCGGATTAGACCCTAGCACAGATACGCAGTATTTT. Its protein product is CAITSGLDPSTDTQYF. This chain connects TRBV10-3 to TRBJ2-3, with 7 nucleotides matching TRBD2. The germline CDR1 and CDR2 sequences are ENHRY and SYGVKD. The CDR3 is 16 residues long. The V and J ends lost 7 bases and 0 bases, in that order; junction bases with no gene match: 10.

This rearrangement joins TRBV5-1 to TRBJ2-1; D may be TRBD2 (6 bases). The length of the CDR3 is 16 residues. Trimming stripped 4 bases from V and 7 bases from J, with 21 bases between. Germline values: CDR1 SGHRS, CDR2 YFSETQ. The CDR3, as DNA: TGCGCCAGCAGCAAAACGCCGGGACTGGAGACGAATGAGCAGTTCTTC. Protein sequence: CASSKTPGLETNEQFF.

With regard to this clone: In the same sample, other DNA sequences code for this CDR3. The chain employs TRBV5-4 and TRBJ2-3; D uncertain. CDR3 size: 12 residues. Looked up from germline, CDR1 is SGHNT and CDR2 is YYREEE (reference sequence). The ends were cut back, 4 bases at V and 0 bases at J, with 3 bases in the middle. The CDR3 DNA reads TGTGCCAGCAGCAGAAGCACAGATACGCAGTATTTT. It codes for CASSRSTDTQYF. Filled out from reference TRBV5-4 and TRBJ2-3, the complete variable domain reads ETGVTQSPTHLIKTRGQQVTLRCSSQSGHNTVSWYQQALGQGPQFIFQYYREEENGRGNFPPRFSGLQFPNYSSELNVNALELDDSALYLCASSRSTDTQYFGPGTRLTVL.

The DNA for the CDR3 is TGTGCCAGCAGCTTAACGAGCGCCCGGATGACCGGGGAGCTGTTTTTT. It translates to CASSLTSARMTGELFF. The rearrangement uses TRBV7-2 and TRBJ2-2; D gene unclear. The CDR3 covers 16 residues. CDR1 and CDR2 from the germline V gene are SGHTA and FQGNSA. The V end was cut by 2 bases, the J end by 5 bases, with 15 bases between.

V is TRBV29-1 and J is TRBJ2-5; perhaps TRBD1 as D (6 bases). Germline CDR1 is SQVTM and CDR2 is ANQGSEA. V was shortened by 3 bases and J by 4 bases, with 12 bases between the two germline ends. This CDR3 contains 13 residues. Written as DNA, the CDR3 is TGCAGCGTTGAGATCGTGACAGGAGAGACCCAGTACTTC. Translation gives CSVEIVTGETQYF.

J is TRBJ1-4 and V is TRBV6-6; D not certain. The germline V gene encodes CDR1 MNHNY and CDR2 SVGAGI (reference sequence). The V gene lost 5 bases and the J gene lost 14 bases, with 12 bases spanning the gap. The CDR3 runs 11 residues. For the CDR3, the DNA is TGTGCCAGCAGTGAAACCGAAGGGCTGTTTTTT. Amino acid sequence: CASSETEGLFF.